Listed here are 29 T cell receptor beta chains from one sample, sequenced in a study of T-cell reconstitution after alpha-beta-depleted transplantation in children. A library of TCRbeta sequences, prepared with unique molecular identifiers, was generated. TCRdb re-analysed the PCR reads in MiXCR, keeping a single row per CDR3 protein. The table has about 640,000 distinct CDR3 sequences, under 15% seen once. The source material was PBMCs, mostly from graft donor cells, sampled 360 days after TCRalphabeta/CD19-depleted stem cell transplant. These receptors were taken from a male patient under 18 who had a stem cell transplant for acute myeloid leukemia, so the T cells may come from the graft donor.

This clonotype was detected ten times or more. The chain links TRBV28 to TRBJ2-3, with 9 bases fitting TRBD2. Germline lookup yields CDR1 MDHEN and CDR2 SYDVKM. The CDR3 covers 15 residues. J was trimmed by 3 bases and V by 8 bases; bases with no gene match: 9. The CDR3 spells CASEVAGAKTDTQYF. The CDR3 DNA sequence: TGTGCCAGCGAGGTAGCGGGAGCGAAGACAGATACGCAGTATTTT.

The chain carries TRBV6-2 or TRBV6-3 and TRBJ2-5; TRBD2 is a possible D gene (6 bases). Germline CDR1 reads MNHEY; CDR2 reads SVGEGT. The CDR3 consists of 16 residues. The V gene lost 7 bases and the J gene lost 1 base, with 19 bases spanning the gap. CDR3 sequence reads: CASNQRLGGAQETQYF. The DNA for the CDR3 is TGTGCCAGCAACCAGAGACTAGGCGGGGCCCAAGAGACCCAGTACTTC.

V usage is TRBV10-3 and J usage is TRBJ2-3; 10 nucleotides line up with TRBD2. Germline CDR1 ENHRY, CDR2 SYGVKD. The ends lost 6 bases at V and 4 bases at J; junction bases unmatched: 4. The CDR3 spans 14 residues. This CDR3 is CAIRGTSDPDTQYF. For the CDR3, the DNA is TGTGCCATCAGGGGGACTAGCGATCCAGATACGCAGTATTTT.

The chain recombines TRBV7-2 with TRBJ2-7, with 9 bases that match TRBD2. This CDR3 spans 15 amino acids. In germline, CDR1 is SGHTA, CDR2 FQGNSA. V was pared by 0 bases and J by 3 bases, with 3 bases of the junction left unmatched. CDR3 residues: CASSLAPAGGYEQYF. In DNA, the CDR3 is TGTGCCAGCAGCTTAGCTCCAGCGGGGGGCTACGAGCAGTACTTC.

This clonotype has just a few counts. At one end, the junction sequence differs from germline, possibly due to a read error. The chain carries TRBV7-3 and TRBJ2-1, with D maybe TRBD2 (6 bases). This CDR3 spans 17 amino acids. Germline CDR1 reads SGHTA; CDR2 reads FQGTGA. The DNA of the CDR3 is TGTGCCAGCAGCTCCCGGGCGGGTCTAGCGCGTTACAGTGAGCAGTTCTTC. It yields the protein CASSSRAGLARYSEQFF.

This clonotype was observed at least ten times. The chain employs TRBV18 and TRBJ2-7; D not certain. This CDR3 spans 14 amino acids. V lost 0 bases and J lost 0, with 6 bases in between. Looked up from germline, CDR1 is KGHSH and CDR2 is LQKENI. The CDR3 reads CASSPPGYSYEQYF. CDR3 bases: TGTGCCAGCTCACCACCGGGCTACTCCTACGAGCAGTACTTC.

The J gene is TRBJ2-7, the V gene TRBV6-2 or TRBV6-3; TRBD2 might be the D (5 bases). This CDR3 contains 14 residues. V dropped 2 bases and J dropped 5 bases, with 13 bases sitting between them. Germline V gene data show CDR1 as MNHEY and CDR2 as SVGEGT. The CDR3 protein is CASSYNRGIHEQYF. The CDR3 DNA reads as TGTGCCAGCAGTTACAATCGGGGTATCCACGAGCAGTACTTC.

This clonotype was counted only a few times. The chain links TRBV28 to TRBJ2-4, with D maybe TRBD1 (6 bases). Germline V lookup: CDR1 MDHEN, CDR2 SYDVKM. This CDR3 has 11 amino acids. With 4 bases removed from V and 13 bases from J, the gap between germline ends came to 11 bases. The CDR3 here is CASSSTGGQYF. The CDR3 DNA sequence: TGTGCCAGCAGTTCGACAGGTGGACAGTACTTC. The whole variable domain, remainder taken from reference TRBV28 and TRBJ2-4, is DVKVTQSSRYLVKRTGEKVFLECVQDMDHENMFWYRQDPGLGLRLIYFSYDVKMKEKGDIPEGYSVSREKKERFSLILESASTNQTSMYLCASSSTGGQYFGAGTRLSVL.

This clonotype was found a few times. The chain uses TRBV5-1 and TRBJ2-7; the D is unclear. CDR3 size: 18 residues. Trimming removed 6 bases at V and 2 bases at J, with 27 bases between. Germline CDR1 and CDR2: SGHRS and YFSETQ. CDR3 sequence: CASTLRAPTVRQTYEQYF. CDR3 coding DNA: TGCGCCAGCACCCTTCGAGCCCCTACAGTCCGACAAACCTACGAGCAGTACTTC.

In this sample, this clonotype turned up a few times. The chain couples TRBV20-1 to TRBJ2-7; D might be TRBD2 (5 bases). This CDR3 region has 13 residues. Germline V gene data show CDR1 as DFQATT and CDR2 as SNEGSKA (reference sequence). Trimming took off 1 base at V and 5 bases at J, with 12 bases between the two ends. The CDR3 sequence is CSARVALRDEQYF. As DNA, the CDR3 is TGCAGTGCTAGAGTAGCGCTCCGGGACGAGCAGTACTTC.

Remarks on this clonotype: A much bigger clone sits one base away, suggesting this may be a read error. This chain uses TRBV29-1 with TRBJ2-5, with D possibly TRBD1 on 6 matching bases. Germline assignment: CDR1 SQVTM and CDR2 ANQGSEA. The length of the CDR3 is 12 residues. The DNA for the CDR3 is TGCGGCGTTGTGGGGCAGGGGGAGACCCAGTACTTC. Protein: CGVVGQGETQYF. Drawing the rest from reference TRBV29-1 and TRBJ2-5, the complete variable domain is SAVISQKPSRDICQRGTSLTIQCQVDSQVTMMFWYRQQPGQSLTLIATANQGSEATYESGFVIDKFPISRPNLTFSTLTVSNMSPEDSSIYLCGVVGQGETQYFGPGTRLLVL.

V gene TRBV20-1 combines with J gene TRBJ2-7, with D perhaps being TRBD1 or TRBD2 (6 bases each). The CDR3 extends over 13 amino acids. CDR1 is DFQATT, CDR2 SNEGSKA, per germline (reference sequence). The ends were cut back, 5 bases at V and 6 bases at J, with 17 bases in the middle. Here the CDR3 DNA reads TGCAGTGCTTTTCCGGGGGCAGGCCGCGAGCAGTACTTC. It translates to CSAFPGAGREQYF.

This clonotype has only a few counts. This sequence joins TRBV12-3 or TRBV12-4 and TRBJ1-5, with a possible D match to TRBD1 (5 bases). Trimming left V 5 bases short and J 2 bases short, with 19 bases between. The CDR3 runs to 17 residues. The CDR3 is CASSHPKPGEGNQPQHF. The CDR3 region has the DNA TGTGCCAGCAGTCACCCCAAGCCGGGGGAGGGCAATCAGCCCCAGCATTTT.

This clonotype was counted many times. The J gene is TRBJ2-5, the V gene TRBV7-8; 8 bases are shared with TRBD1. Germline V gene sequence: CDR1 SGHVS, CDR2 FQNEAQ. The CDR3 runs to 14 residues. Losses at the gene ends were 4 bases for V and 4 bases for J; bases not matched to a gene: 5. The CDR3 DNA reads as TGTGCCAGCAGCTGGCAGGGGGCGAGAGAGACCCAGTACTTC. This sequence encodes CASSWQGARETQYF.

J is TRBJ2-3 and V is TRBV9, with D possibly called TRBD1 or TRBD2 (5 bases each). Germline CDR1 SGDLS, CDR2 YYNGEE. Trimming removed 2 bases from V and 0 bases from J, with 10 bases in between. The CDR3 contains 15 residues. The CDR3 loop is CASSVGTVSTDTQYF. The CDR3 DNA is TGTGCCAGCAGCGTGGGGACGGTGAGCACAGATACGCAGTATTTT.

For this clonotype: The junction and the germline gene differ at one end; a read error may be behind it. The gene calls are TRBV10-3 and TRBJ2-7, with D perhaps matching TRBD2 (6 bases). The CDR3 loop spans 14 amino acids. Germline V gene lookup returns CDR1 ENHRY and CDR2 SYGVKD. The CDR3: CAIIGTAGSDEQYF. CDR3 bases: TGTGCCATCATCGGGACTGCCGGCTCCGACGAGCAGTACTTC.

This clonotype was picked up a small number of times. CDR3 amino acids: CASSPTGTSGASSYNEQFF. Written as DNA, the CDR3 is TGTGCCAGCAGCCCCACCGGGACTAGCGGGGCAAGCTCCTACAATGAGCAGTTCTTC. The chain carries TRBV25-1 and TRBJ2-1; TRBD2 matches 13 bases. J gave up 0 bases and V 6 bases, and 11 bases lay outside the gene matches. The CDR3 length is 19 residues. CDR1 and CDR2 (germline): MGHDK, SYGVNS.

In its sample, this clonotype was seen many times. V gene TRBV7-2 combines with J gene TRBJ2-1; 11 bases are shared with TRBD2. Trimming took 5 bases from V and 5 from J; bases not matched to a gene: 8. Per the germline V gene, CDR1 is SGHTA and CDR2 is FQGNSA. The CDR3 spans 16 residues. CDR3 in amino acids: CASSPLGTSGNNEQFF. The CDR3 DNA is TGTGCCAGCAGCCCTCTTGGGACTAGCGGTAACAATGAGCAGTTCTTC.

The chain recombines TRBV20-1 with TRBJ2-7; 11 nucleotides agree with TRBD2. CDR3 size: 18 residues. Per germline, CDR1 DFQATT and CDR2 SNEGSKA (reference sequence). The V and J ends lost 2 bases and 2 bases, in that order; junction bases with no gene match: 14. CDR3 nucleotides: TGCAGTGCTAGAATTATGGGACGGACTAGCGGGCAAACCTACGAGCAGTACTTC. As protein: CSARIMGRTSGQTYEQYF.

This clonotype has just a few counts. V and J are TRBV12-3 or TRBV12-4 and TRBJ2-7, with D perhaps matching TRBD2 (5 bases). The V and J ends lost 1 base and 6 bases respectively, with 10 bases between them. The CDR3 loop spans 13 amino acids. In nucleotides, the CDR3 is TGTGCCAGCAGTTTAGGAGGAGGTCTCGAGCAGTACTTC. It is translated as CASSLGGGLEQYF.

V and J are TRBV5-1 and TRBJ2-6; 7 positions agree with TRBD1. The V and J ends lost 4 bases and 2 bases, in that order; junction bases with no gene match: 3. Germline V gene sequence: CDR1 SGHRS, CDR2 YFSETQ. This CDR3 is 15 amino acids long. CDR3 in amino acids: CASSPDRAGANVLTF. The CDR3 DNA reads as TGCGCCAGCAGCCCCGACAGGGCTGGGGCCAACGTCCTGACTTTC.

The rearrangement joins TRBV28 to TRBJ2-1; D possibly matches TRBD1 or TRBD2 (5 bases each). The CDR3 is 15 residues long. The germline gives CDR1 MDHEN, CDR2 SYDVKM. Trimming cost V 6 bases and J 7 bases, with 19 bases left between them. The CDR3 loop is CASSLMAGTGNEQFF. The CDR3 DNA is TGTGCCAGCAGCCTGATGGCCGGGACGGGGAATGAGCAGTTCTTC. The full variable domain, completed using reference TRBV28 and TRBJ2-1, is DVKVTQSSRYLVKRTGEKVFLECVQDMDHENMFWYRQDPGLGLRLIYFSYDVKMKEKGDIPEGYSVSREKKERFSLILESASTNQTSMYLCASSLMAGTGNEQFFGPGTRLTVL.

This clonotype was recorded at least ten times. The chain employs TRBV12-3 or TRBV12-4 and TRBJ2-5, with TRBD2 matching 12 bases. CDR3 size: 16 residues. V lost 5 bases and J lost 2; bases outside the gene matches: 6. As DNA, the CDR3 is TGTGCCAGCAGTCTAGGACTAGCGGGGCGACAAGAGACCCAGTACTTC. Its translation: CASSLGLAGRQETQYF.

Concerning this clonotype: A much larger clone lies a single base off, so this may be a read error. The gene calls are TRBV18 and TRBJ2-4; the D gene is possibly TRBD1 (5 bases). CDR3 length equals 18 residues. CDR1 and CDR2 (germline): KGHSH, LQKENI. CDR3 sequence reads: CASSPPTVATKAKTIQYF. In DNA form, the CDR3 reads TGTGCCAGCTCACCACCGACAGTGGCTACCAAAGCCAAAACCATTCAGTACTTC.

This clonotype was observed a handful of times. The V call is TRBV19, the J call TRBJ1-2, with D unclear. Trimming stripped 3 bases from V and 4 bases from J, with 9 bases between. This CDR3 region has 13 residues. The germline V gene encodes CDR1 LNHDA and CDR2 SQIVND (reference sequence). CDR3 nucleotides: TGTGCCAGTAGTATCACGGCTCGCTATGGCTACACCTTC. Protein: CASSITARYGYTF. Variable domain in full (rest from reference TRBV19 and TRBJ1-2): DGGITQSPKYLFRKEGQNVTLSCEQNLNHDAMYWYRQDPGQGLRLIYYSQIVNDFQKGDIAEGYSVSREKKESFPLTVTSAQKNPTAFYLCASSITARYGYTFGSGTRLTVV.

This clonotype was recorded at least ten times. For the CDR3, the DNA is TGCAGTGCTCCCCCGATGGGCGGGAGTTCGTATTACGAGCAGTACTTC. Amino acid sequence: CSAPPMGGSSYYEQYF. The rearrangement joins TRBV20-1 to TRBJ2-7, with TRBD2 matching over 7 bases. Germline CDR1 is DFQATT and CDR2 is SNEGSKA (reference sequence). The ends lost 5 bases at V and 4 bases at J; junction bases unmatched: 17. This CDR3 region has 16 residues.

As DNA, the CDR3 is TGTGCCAGCAGTAAGGCCCTCGCGAAGACGAAGTACTTC. Translated: CASSKALAKTKYF. The J gene is TRBJ2-4, the V gene TRBV6-4; no clear D. The CDR3 covers 13 residues. Germline values: CDR1 MRHNA, CDR2 SNTAGT. Trimming removed 5 bases from V and 14 bases from J, with 19 bases in between.

The V gene is TRBV28, the J gene TRBJ1-2; D remains ambiguous. V was pared by 1 base and J by 6 bases, with 6 bases between. Germline V gene lookup returns CDR1 MDHEN and CDR2 SYDVKM. The CDR3 totals 12 residues. The CDR3 is CASSLFWNGYTF. CDR3 DNA sequence: TGTGCCAGCAGTTTATTCTGGAATGGCTACACCTTC.

The rearrangement joins TRBV6-2 or TRBV6-3 to TRBJ2-7; 7 bases agree with TRBD2. Germline CDR1 reads MNHEY; CDR2 reads SVGEGT. J gave up 1 base and V 1 base, and 1 base lay outside the gene matches. The CDR3 is 14 residues long. The CDR3 sequence is CASSYYGRSYEQYF. CDR3 in DNA: TGTGCCAGCAGTTACTACGGGAGGTCCTACGAGCAGTACTTC.